What follows are 29 T cell receptor beta chains derived from one specimen sequenced in a study of blood T cell repertoires in COVID-19. Sequencing was performed with immunoSEQ multiplex PCR; in TCRdb, only in-frame clones are kept and a portion is missing. The sample has some 240,000 clones, under 90% seen once. Sequencing was done on a sample of PBMCs or T cells enriched from blood (not recorded which). The receptors originated from a man aged 25-40 years with acute COVID-19.

This chain links TRBV5-4 with TRBJ2-7; TRBD2 matches 7 bases. V dropped 0 bases and J dropped 6; count of bases not matched to a gene: 3. The CDR3 covers 13 residues. Germline values: CDR1 SGHNT, CDR2 YYREEE (reference sequence). CDR3 bases: TGTGCCAGCAGCTTGGGAGCGGGACGCGAGCAGTACGTC. Its translation is CASSLGAGREQYV.

This chain uses TRBV11-3 with TRBJ2-3; D might be TRBD2 (6 bases). This CDR3 region has 14 residues. V was clipped by 4 bases and J by 4 bases, with 12 bases between them. Germline assignment: CDR1 SGHNT and CDR2 YENEEA. This CDR3 reads CASSSRRAADTQYF. Written as DNA, the CDR3 is TGTGCCAGCAGCTCGCGGAGGGCCGCAGATACGCAGTATTTT.

V and J are TRBV24-1 and TRBJ1-2; D is ambiguous. With 2 bases removed from V and 2 bases from J, the gap between germline ends came to 11 bases. Germline V gives CDR1 KGHDR, CDR2 SFDVKD. The CDR3 extends over 15 amino acids. CDR3 in DNA: TGTGCCACCAGTGATTACTACTCGGGGAACTATGGCTACACCTTC. It translates to CATSDYYSGNYGYTF.

CDR3 protein: CASSLDPVNTEAFF. CDR3 sequence (DNA): TGTGCCAGCAGCTTAGATCCTGTGAACACTGAAGCTTTCTTT. The rearrangement joins TRBV11-3 to TRBJ1-1; D unclear. The germline gives CDR1 SGHNT, CDR2 YENEEA. The V end lost 0 bases, the J end lost 0 bases, and 5 bases lay between the germline ends. This CDR3 region has 14 residues.

The CDR3 protein is CASSPLRPETQYF. In DNA form, the CDR3 reads TGTGCCAGCTCCCCCCTACGCCCGGAGACCCAGTACTTC. The V call is TRBV11-3, the J call TRBJ2-5, with D hard to call. V dropped 8 bases and J dropped 5 bases, with 15 bases sitting between them. This CDR3 spans 13 amino acids. Germline V CDR1 and CDR2: SGHNT, YENEEA.

V usage is TRBV19 and J usage is TRBJ1-2; 9 bases fit TRBD1. The V and J ends lost 3 bases and 6 bases, in that order; junction bases with no gene match: 5. Germline V gene lookup returns CDR1 LNHDA and CDR2 SQIVND (reference sequence). The CDR3 totals 14 residues. The CDR3 nucleotides are TGTGCCAGTAGTATTTGGGACAGGGATGATGGCTACACCTTC. It specifies CASSIWDRDDGYTF.

This clone was detected only once. CDR3 sequence reads: CASSLQGRGGPTEAFF. CDR3 coding DNA: TGTGCCAGCAGCTTGCAGGGGCGTGGGGGACCAACTGAAGCTTTCTTT. J is TRBJ1-1 and V is TRBV5-4; tentatively, D is TRBD1 (6 bases). V lost 1 base and J 5 bases, leaving 18 bases between the germline ends. The CDR3 is 16 amino acids. Germline values: CDR1 SGHNT, CDR2 YYREEE (reference sequence).

The genes are TRBV28 and TRBJ1-2; possible D gene TRBD1, 6 bases. The CDR3 runs to 13 residues. Germline CDR1 is MDHEN and CDR2 is SYDVKM. V was cut by 6 bases and J by 7 bases, with 15 bases left in between. CDR3 sequence (DNA): TGTGCCAGCAGAGTGGGGGGGGCGAGTGGCTACACCTTC. Residues: CASRVGGASGYTF.

About this clone: A read error may be the cause here, since a much bigger clone is one base away. This same CDR3 is encoded by further DNA sequences in the sample. The V call is TRBV10-1, the J call TRBJ2-3, with TRBD2 identical over 11 bases. The CDR3 has 15 residues. Germline-derived CDR1 and CDR2 are WNHNN and SYGVQD (reference sequence). The ends lost 3 bases at V and 5 bases at J; junction bases unmatched: 4. Written as DNA, the CDR3 is TGCGCCAGCAGTGATAGCGGGGGGGCCGGAGATACGCAGTATTTT. Its protein is CASSDSGGAGDTQYF.

The rearrangement links TRBV4-3 to TRBJ1-4; 7 bases match TRBD1. Trimming removed 4 bases from V and 5 bases from J; junction bases left unmatched: 4. CDR3 length: 14 residues. The germline CDR1 and CDR2 sequences are LGHNA and YSLEER. The CDR3 reads CASSLGTVNEKLFF. In DNA form, the CDR3 reads TGCGCCAGCAGCCTCGGGACAGTGAATGAAAAACTGTTTTTT.

This chain links TRBV3-1 (or the pseudogene TRBV3-2) with TRBJ1-3, with D possibly being TRBD1 (5 bases). Germline V CDR1 and CDR2: LGHDT, YNNKEL (reference sequence). Trimming left V 4 bases short and J 2 bases short, with 9 bases between. The CDR3 is made up of 14 amino acids. This chain's CDR3 is CASSPGGAGNTIYF. In nucleotides, the CDR3 is TGTGCCAGCAGCCCTGGAGGGGCTGGAAACACCATATATTTT.

The V call is TRBV27, the J call TRBJ2-7, with 8 bases aligning to TRBD1. The CDR3 loop spans 14 amino acids. V shed 8 bases and J 0 bases; nucleotides not matched to a gene: 6. Germline V CDR1 and CDR2: MNHEY, SMNVEV (reference sequence). The CDR3 loop is CASRNTGGSYEQYV. CDR3 nucleotides: TGTGCCAGCCGCAATACAGGGGGCTCCTACGAGCAGTACGTC.

V gene TRBV18 combines with J gene TRBJ2-3, with 8 bases aligning to TRBD1. The germline CDR1 and CDR2 sequences are KGHSH and LQKENI. CDR3 length: 15 residues. J was trimmed by 2 bases and V by 4 bases; bases with no gene match: 5. CDR3 loop: CASSRRTGSTDTQYF. The DNA for the CDR3 is TGTGCCAGCTCACGAAGGACAGGGTCCACAGATACGCAGTATTTT.

The V and J genes are TRBV27 and TRBJ1-2; 7 nucleotides match TRBD1. With V trimmed by 1 base and J by 6 bases, 8 bases remained unmatched. The germline V gene encodes CDR1 MNHEY and CDR2 SMNVEV (reference sequence). This CDR3 has 15 amino acids. The CDR3 DNA sequence: TGTGCCAGCAGTTTATATACAGGGGCGCGAGATGGCTACACCTTC. It translates to CASSLYTGARDGYTF.

J is TRBJ2-3 and V is TRBV6-2 or TRBV6-3; 10 bases fit TRBD1. Trimming at V came to 5 bases and at J to 1 base, leaving 3 bases not matched to a gene. Germline CDR1 reads MNHEY; CDR2 reads SVGEGT. CDR3 size: 15 residues. CDR3 coding DNA: TGTGCCAGCAGTGGACAGGGGGAGGGCACAGATACGCAGTATTTT. Translation: CASSGQGEGTDTQYF.

The chain joins TRBV10-1 to TRBJ2-2; D unresolved. Trimming removed 2 bases from V and 3 bases from J, with 7 bases in between. CDR1 WNHNN and CDR2 SYGVQD come from the germline V gene (reference sequence). CDR3 length equals 14 residues. The CDR3 DNA is TGCGCCAGCAGTGAGATTTCGTACACCGGGGAGCTGTTTTTT. It encodes CASSEISYTGELFF.

The chain couples TRBV6-5 to TRBJ2-2; 9 positions agree with TRBD2. CDR1 is MNHEY, CDR2 SVGAGI, per germline. The V gene end was trimmed by 7 bases and the J gene end by 6 bases; junction bases not matched to a gene: 6. This CDR3 has 14 amino acids. The CDR3 protein is CASNRGRAAGELFF. In nucleotides, the CDR3 is TGTGCCAGCAATCGCGGGAGGGCCGCCGGGGAGCTGTTTTTT.

The genes are TRBV3-1 (or the pseudogene TRBV3-2) and TRBJ1-2, with a weak D call TRBD1 (5 bases). Germline lookup yields CDR1 LGHDT and CDR2 YNNKEL (reference sequence). CDR3 length equals 13 residues. V dropped 4 bases and J dropped 0 bases, with 6 bases sitting between them. The CDR3 is CASSPGPNYGYTF. The DNA of the CDR3 is TGTGCCAGCAGCCCAGGGCCTAACTATGGCTACACCTTC.

V usage is TRBV6-6 and J usage is TRBJ1-5; 10 positions match TRBD1. Per germline, CDR1 MNHNY and CDR2 SVGAGI (reference sequence). V was clipped by 6 bases and J by 5 bases; unmatched bases: 10. The CDR3 totals 16 residues. The CDR3 loop reads CASSVQGQGVDQPQHF. CDR3 nucleotide sequence: TGTGCCAGCAGCGTACAAGGACAGGGGGTTGATCAGCCCCAGCATTTT.

This chain uses TRBV27 with TRBJ1-5, with D unresolved. This CDR3 contains 13 residues. CDR1 is MNHEY and CDR2 is SMNVEV in the germline V gene (reference sequence). With 3 bases removed from V and 7 bases from J, the gap between germline ends came to 10 bases. CDR3 coding DNA: TGTGCCAGCAGTTTCCAGGATGGGCAGCCCCAGCATTTT. Its translation: CASSFQDGQPQHF.

This chain links TRBV5-3 with TRBJ2-7; TRBD2 agrees at 12 bases. TRBV5-3 has ORF status, its function being uncertain. The CDR3 is 16 residues long. The trim removed 0 bases at V and 4 bases at J, leaving 5 bases unmatched. CDR3 in amino acids: CARSLAPLAGGYEQYV. The CDR3, as DNA: TGTGCCAGAAGCTTGGCCCCTCTAGCGGGGGGGTACGAGCAGTACGTC.

CDR3 amino acids: CASSISYRVGTEAFF. In DNA, the CDR3 is TGTGCCAGCAGTATCTCGTACAGGGTGGGCACTGAAGCTTTCTTT. This sequence joins TRBV6-5 and TRBJ1-1; a weak D match, TRBD1 (6 bases). The germline V gene has CDR1 MNHEY and CDR2 SVGAGI. Trimming shortened V by 5 bases and J by 4 bases, and 17 bases separated the two germline ends. This CDR3 contains 15 residues.

V gene TRBV28 combines with J gene TRBJ2-3, with 9 nucleotides matching TRBD2. The ends lost 6 bases at V and 1 base at J; junction bases unmatched: 5. The CDR3 has 15 amino acids. The V gene's germline CDR1 is MDHEN and CDR2 SYDVKM. The DNA for the CDR3 is TGTGCCAGCAGGAAGCGGGGGGCCCGCACAGATACGCAGTATTTT. Translating gives CASRKRGARTDTQYF.

This clone has only a few counts. DNA for the CDR3: TGCGCCAGCAGCGGGACTAGCGGGGCCAAAAACATTCAGTACTTC. Protein sequence: CASSGTSGAKNIQYF. The rearrangement links TRBV10-2 to TRBJ2-4; 12 nucleotides align to TRBD2. Germline loops: CDR1 WSHSY, CDR2 SAAADI. The V and J ends lost 6 bases and 1 base, in that order; junction bases with no gene match: 1. CDR3 length: 15 amino acids.

The rearrangement links TRBV7-9 to TRBJ1-4; 8 bases align to TRBD1. The J segment lost 2 bases and the V segment lost 4 bases, leaving 6 bases of the junction unmatched. The CDR3 extends over 16 amino acids. The germline CDR1 and CDR2 sequences are SEHNR and FQNEAQ (reference sequence). Written as DNA, the CDR3 is TGTGCCAGCAGCTCGGGACAGGCGGTCACTAATGAAAAACTGTTTTTT. This gives the protein CASSSGQAVTNEKLFF. Complete variable domain (other parts from reference TRBV7-9 and TRBJ1-4): DTGVSQNPRHKITKRGQNVTFRCDPISEHNRLYWYRQTLGQGPEFLTYFQNEAQLEKSRLLSDRFSAERPKGSFSTLEIQRTEQGDSAMYLCASSSGQAVTNEKLFFGSGTQLSVL.

V and J are TRBV6-4 and TRBJ1-6; TRBD1 agrees at 8 bases. The CDR3 sequence is 15 residues long. V trimming: 3 bases; J trimming: 10 bases; junction bases outside the gene matches: 8. Looked up from germline, CDR1 is MRHNA and CDR2 is SNTAGT. CDR3 in amino acids: CASSETSGGRSPLHF. CDR3 sequence (DNA): TGTGCCAGCAGTGAGACCTCAGGGGGCCGGTCACCCCTCCACTTT.

This clone was seen a single time. The chain is built from TRBV20-1 and TRBJ1-1; D is undetermined. The CDR3 consists of 11 residues. The V gene lost 5 bases and the J gene lost 1 base, with 5 bases spanning the gap. CDR1 and CDR2 (germline): DFQATT, SNEGSKA (reference sequence). CDR3 residues: CSARGNTEAFF. DNA of the CDR3: TGCAGTGCTCGGGGGAACACTGAAGCTTTCTTT.

The chain recombines TRBV24-1 with TRBJ1-1, with 7 bases fitting TRBD1. Looked up from germline, CDR1 is KGHDR and CDR2 is SFDVKD. Losses at the gene ends were 4 bases for V and 8 bases for J; bases not matched to a gene: 6. This CDR3 contains 13 residues. The CDR3, as DNA: TGTGCCACCAGTGAAACAGGGGAGGTGGAAGCTTTCTTT. Its protein product is CATSETGEVEAFF.

The chain employs TRBV7-9 and TRBJ1-5; 7 nucleotides match TRBD1. This CDR3 contains 15 residues. V lost 4 bases and J lost 2; bases outside the gene matches: 5. Germline V gene lookup returns CDR1 SEHNR and CDR2 FQNEAQ (reference sequence). The CDR3 spells CASSSDREGNQPQHF. The CDR3 nucleotides are TGTGCCAGCAGCTCCGACAGGGAGGGCAATCAGCCCCAGCATTTT.